These 28 T cell receptor beta chains were all obtained from the same sample, sequenced in a study of early T cells in non-severe SARS-CoV-2 infection. TCRdb reanalysed the 5' RACE reads using MiXCR and keeps one entry per CDR3 protein. This sample carries about 83,000 distinct CDR3 sequences, roughly 12% of them seen once, and the ten largest clones take around 7%. Input material: whole blood. The receptors originated from an adult who was a healthcare worker with PCR-confirmed SARS-CoV-2 infection or an uninfected control (not recorded which).

There are a few counts of this clonotype. The chain carries TRBV4-2 and TRBJ2-1; the match to TRBD2 covers 11 bases. V lost 4 bases to trimming and J lost 7 bases; unmatched junction nucleotides: 12. The CDR3 runs to 17 residues. CDR1 and CDR2 (germline): LGHNA, YNFKEQ. Here the CDR3 DNA reads TGTGCCAGCAGCCTCCCCAACACTAGCGGGAGCACAAATGAGCAGTTCTTC. Translating it yields CASSLPNTSGSTNEQFF.

This clonotype was detected many times. The V call is TRBV6-5, the J call TRBJ2-5; TRBD1 agrees at 7 bases. The length of the CDR3 is 14 residues. From germline, CDR1 is MNHEY and CDR2 SVGAGI. The V segment lost 6 bases and the J segment 2 bases; nucleotides outside the gene matches: 6. CDR3 sequence reads: CASSPTGWQETQYF. The CDR3 nucleotides are TGTGCCAGCAGCCCGACAGGGTGGCAAGAGACCCAGTACTTC.

V gene TRBV7-9 combines with J gene TRBJ1-4, with TRBD1 as a possible D gene (5 bases). The CDR3 totals 15 residues. The germline V gene has CDR1 SEHNR and CDR2 FQNEAQ (reference sequence). Trimming removed 4 bases from V and 4 bases from J, with 13 bases in between. Here the CDR3 DNA reads TGTGCCAGCAGCTGGGGGGAGACAGATAATGAAAAACTGTTTTTT. Protein sequence: CASSWGETDNEKLFF.

This rearrangement joins TRBV7-2 to TRBJ2-5; D gene ambiguous. Germline-derived CDR1 and CDR2 are SGHTA and FQGNSA. There are 14 residues in the CDR3. Deletions cut 7 bases from V and 0 bases from J, with 12 bases between. CDR3 loop: CASNPTPYQETQYF. CDR3 coding DNA: TGTGCCAGCAATCCTACACCCTACCAAGAGACCCAGTACTTC.

The table lists this clonotype with many counts. The V call is TRBV27, the J call TRBJ2-1; D ambiguous. Germline V gene data show CDR1 as MNHEY and CDR2 as SMNVEV (reference sequence). Trimming pared 6 bases from V and 0 bases from J, leaving 18 bases between. CDR3 length: 17 amino acids. The CDR3 DNA reads as TGTGCCAGCAGCCGCGAGAACCCCTGGAGCTCCTACAATGAGCAGTTCTTC. It codes for CASSRENPWSSYNEQFF.

In this sample, this clonotype turned up a few times. The chain combines TRBV20-1 with TRBJ2-1; perhaps D is TRBD1 or TRBD2 (5 bases each). There are 12 residues in the CDR3. Trimming removed 7 bases from V and 3 bases from J, with 10 bases in between. CDR1 is DFQATT, CDR2 SNEGSKA, per germline (reference sequence). The CDR3 coding sequence is TGCAGTGGCGGTGGGGGCTACAATGAGCAGTTCTTC. This encodes CSGGGGYNEQFF.

This clonotype was recorded a few times. CDR3 sequence reads: CASSGTDLNQPQHF. In DNA form, the CDR3 reads TGTGCCAGCAGCGGAACGGACCTCAATCAGCCCCAGCATTTT. V is TRBV9 and J is TRBJ1-5; D is unresolved. The V gene's germline CDR1 is SGDLS and CDR2 YYNGEE. The CDR3 extends over 14 amino acids. The V and J ends lost 3 bases and 3 bases respectively, with 10 bases between them. The full variable domain, rest sourced from reference TRBV9 and TRBJ1-5, is DSGVTQTPKHLITATGQRVTLRCSPRSGDLSVYWYQQSLDQGLQFLIQYYNGEERAKGNILERFSAQQFPDLHSELNLSSLELGDSALYFCASSGTDLNQPQHFGDGTRLSIL.

This clonotype was picked up many times. The chain uses TRBV30 and TRBJ1-3; possibly TRBD1 for D (6 bases). Germline assignment: CDR1 GTSNPN and CDR2 SVGIG (reference sequence). V was shortened by 3 bases and J by 2 bases, with 14 bases between the two germline ends. There are 15 residues in the CDR3. The CDR3 reads CAWRKDRITGNTIYF. CDR3 DNA sequence: TGTGCCTGGAGAAAAGACAGGATCACTGGAAACACCATATATTTT.

This clonotype occurred many times. The chain employs TRBV3-1 and TRBJ2-7; the D is unclear. Germline V lookup: CDR1 LGHDT, CDR2 YNNKEL (reference sequence). V was shortened by 4 bases and J by 0 bases, with 4 bases between the two germline ends. This CDR3 is 12 amino acids long. DNA of the CDR3: TGTGCCAGCAGCCTCAGCTCCTACGAGCAGTACTTC. This translates into CASSLSSYEQYF.

This clonotype has only a few counts. The rearrangement joins TRBV11-2 to TRBJ2-5; perhaps TRBD2 as D (5 bases). Trimming removed 5 bases at V and 9 bases at J, with 16 bases between. Germline V gene lookup returns CDR1 SGHAT and CDR2 FQNNGV. The CDR3 sequence is 13 residues long. DNA of the CDR3: TGTGCCAGCAGCACCCTGGAACCCGGGGCCCAGTACTTC. This gives the protein CASSTLEPGAQYF. Supplemented by reference TRBV11-2 and TRBJ2-5, the full variable domain reads EAGVAQSPRYKIIEKRQSVAFWCNPISGHATLYWYQQILGQGPKLLIQFQNNGVVDDSQLPKDRFSAERLKGVDSTLKIQPAKLEDSAVYLCASSTLEPGAQYFGPGTRLLVL.

This rearrangement joins TRBV3-1 to TRBJ2-2; tentative D call: TRBD1 (6 bases). The CDR3 extends over 15 amino acids. V lost 5 bases and J lost 4, with 14 bases in between. Germline-derived CDR1 and CDR2 are LGHDT and YNNKEL (reference sequence). Here the CDR3 DNA reads TGTGCCAGCAGCATACGCGGCAGGGGCACCGGGGAGCTGTTTTTT. Translating it yields CASSIRGRGTGELFF.

This clonotype was counted between two and nine times. The J gene is TRBJ1-2, the V gene TRBV5-5; D is ambiguous. CDR1 and CDR2 (germline): SGHKS, YYEKEE (reference sequence). V lost 0 bases and J 5 bases, leaving 11 bases between the germline ends. This CDR3 region has 14 residues. CDR3 sequence reads: CASSLEGKGYGYTF. The DNA of the CDR3 is TGTGCCAGCAGCTTGGAAGGCAAGGGATATGGCTACACCTTC.

This clonotype was recorded at least ten times. The J gene is TRBJ1-2, the V gene TRBV10-3; 7 bases map to TRBD1. The V gene's germline CDR1 is ENHRY and CDR2 SYGVKD. The V segment lost 8 bases and the J segment 6 bases; nucleotides outside the gene matches: 6. This CDR3 contains 12 residues. CDR3 DNA: TGTGCCATCGGCGCACAGGGGCATGGCTACACCTTC. Protein sequence: CAIGAQGHGYTF.

This clonotype was observed many times. The chain joins TRBV2 to TRBJ1-2; TRBD1 aligns across 8 bases. Germline V CDR1 and CDR2: SNHLY, FYNNEI. Losses at the gene ends were 8 bases for V and 3 bases for J; bases not matched to a gene: 5. CDR3 length equals 13 residues. The CDR3 nucleotides are TGTGCCAGCGGGGAACAGGGGGACTATGGCTACACCTTC. Amino acid sequence: CASGEQGDYGYTF.

The rearrangement uses TRBV24-1 and TRBJ2-3; D call uncertain. V lost 7 bases, J lost 0 bases, and 7 bases lay in between. This CDR3 has 13 residues. Germline V lookup: CDR1 KGHDR, CDR2 SFDVKD. CDR3 in DNA: TGTGCCACCAGGGAGCATAGCACAGATACGCAGTATTTT. Its translation: CATREHSTDTQYF.

The chain joins TRBV5-1 to TRBJ2-1; no reliable D call. This CDR3 is 12 amino acids long. Germline-derived CDR1 and CDR2 are SGHRS and YFSETQ. V lost 0 bases, J lost 7 bases, and 5 bases lay in between. This CDR3 is CASSLGANEQFF. The CDR3 coding sequence is TGCGCCAGCAGCTTGGGCGCAAATGAGCAGTTCTTC.

The chain uses TRBV7-9 and TRBJ2-1; D is unresolved. V gave up 3 bases and J gave up 7 bases, with 7 bases separating them. Per germline, CDR1 SEHNR and CDR2 FQNEAQ (reference sequence). The length of the CDR3 is 12 residues. CDR3: CASSFIDNEQFF. The CDR3 DNA follows: TGTGCCAGCAGCTTTATAGATAATGAGCAGTTCTTC.

This clonotype has just a few counts. Germline and junction disagree at one end, which may indicate a read error. The chain is built from TRBV5-1 and TRBJ1-3; no clear D. Germline values: CDR1 SGHRS, CDR2 YFSETQ. The CDR3 totals 16 residues. CDR3 in amino acids: CASSLQTAGSENTIYF. Written as DNA, the CDR3 is TGCGCCAGCAGCTTGCAGACGGCCGGCTCTGAAAACACCATATATTTT.

This clonotype showed up just a few times. The genes are TRBV20-1 and TRBJ2-1; D is possibly TRBD2 (5 bases). The CDR3 is 15 amino acids. V was trimmed by 3 bases and J by 1 base, leaving 13 bases between them. The germline CDR1 and CDR2 sequences are DFQATT and SNEGSKA (reference sequence). The CDR3 spells CSASRAGISYNEQFF. As DNA, the CDR3 is TGCAGTGCTAGTCGGGCCGGGATTTCCTACAATGAGCAGTTCTTC.

This clonotype has at least ten counts. The CDR3 loop is CAISLATKETQYF. CDR3 DNA sequence: TGTGCCATCAGCCTAGCGACGAAAGAGACCCAGTACTTC. The chain links TRBV10-3 to TRBJ2-5; possibly TRBD2 for D (6 bases). V was pared by 6 bases and J by 3 bases, with 11 bases between. Germline V gene data show CDR1 as ENHRY and CDR2 as SYGVKD. The CDR3 is 13 amino acids.

The CDR3 loop is CASSISEGDTQYF. The CDR3 DNA follows: TGTGCCAGCAGTATATCGGAGGGGGATACGCAGTATTTT. The genes are TRBV12-3 or TRBV12-4 and TRBJ2-3, with D possibly being TRBD2 (6 bases). The CDR3 sequence is 13 residues long. V lost 5 bases and J 6 bases, leaving 12 bases between the germline ends.

V gene TRBV19 combines with J gene TRBJ1-2; D is uncertain. This CDR3 comprises 15 residues. Germline CDR1 and CDR2: LNHDA and SQIVND (reference sequence). Trimming removed 1 base at V and 0 bases at J, with 9 bases between. The CDR3, as DNA: TGTGCCAGTAGTATAGGAGCAGGAGCTAACTATGGCTACACCTTC. Protein: CASSIGAGANYGYTF.

The chain recombines TRBV6-1 with TRBJ1-2; weak D call: TRBD1 (6 bases). V was trimmed by 2 bases and J by 7 bases, leaving 23 bases between them. The CDR3 consists of 17 residues. CDR1 MNHNS and CDR2 SASEGT come from the germline V gene. This CDR3 reads CASSEQARGGLSVGYTF. For the CDR3, the DNA is TGTGCCAGCAGTGAACAGGCGAGGGGGGGACTCTCCGTTGGCTACACCTTC.

This clonotype showed up just a few times. The chain is built from TRBV12-3 or TRBV12-4 and TRBJ2-4, with 12 bases identical to TRBD2. The CDR3 is made up of 21 amino acids. V lost 2 bases and J lost 2; bases outside the gene matches: 16. This chain's CDR3 is CASSLSPSASGRAVTKNIQYF. The CDR3 DNA is TGTGCCAGCAGTTTATCCCCTTCGGCTAGCGGGAGGGCCGTGACCAAAAACATTCAGTACTTC.

The V call is TRBV3-1, the J call TRBJ1-6, with unresolved D. The length of the CDR3 is 13 residues. V was clipped by 0 bases and J by 10 bases, with 7 bases between them. The germline CDR1 and CDR2 sequences are LGHDT and YNNKEL (reference sequence). CDR3 loop: CASSQDLASPLHF. The CDR3 bases are TGTGCCAGCAGCCAAGATCTGGCATCACCCCTCCACTTT. Using reference TRBV3-1 and TRBJ1-6 for the parts outside the CDR3, the full variable domain is DTAVSQTPKYLVTQMGNDKSIKCEQNLGHDTMYWYKQDSKKFLKIMFSYNNKELIINETVPNRFSPKSPDKAHLNLHINSLELGDSAVYFCASSQDLASPLHFGNGTRLTVT.

This clonotype has a handful of counts. The chain couples TRBV3-1 to TRBJ2-2, with a weak D call TRBD2 (6 bases). CDR3 length equals 15 residues. Germline V gives CDR1 LGHDT, CDR2 YNNKEL (reference sequence). V lost 11 bases to trimming and J lost 3 bases, with 19 bases between them. Here the CDR3 DNA reads TGTGCCGGTACTGGGAGGCTAAATCACACCGGGGAGCTGTTTTTT. As protein: CAGTGRLNHTGELFF.

As DNA, the CDR3 is TGCGCCAGCAGCTCCGGACAGGGGTGGCACGAGCAGTACTTC. Translating gives CASSSGQGWHEQYF. J is TRBJ2-7 and V is TRBV5-1; 9 bases line up with TRBD1. The CDR3 is made up of 14 amino acids. Germline loops: CDR1 SGHRS, CDR2 YFSETQ. Trimming took 3 bases from V and 5 from J; bases not matched to a gene: 6.

Remarks on this clonotype: At one boundary the junction diverges from the germline segment, which might be a read error. The chain combines TRBV7-2 with TRBJ2-5; 10 bases fit TRBD2. The CDR3 sequence is 14 residues long. CDR1 is SGHTA, CDR2 FQGNSA, per germline. The CDR3 DNA reads as TGTGCCAGCAGCCTAGCGGGAGCTCTGGAGACCCAGTACTTC. It specifies CASSLAGALETQYF. Filled out from reference TRBV7-2 and TRBJ2-5, the complete variable domain reads GAGVSQSPSNKVTEKGKDVELRCDPISGHTALYWYRQSLGQGLEFLIYFQGNSAPDKSGLPSDRFSAERTGGSVSTLTIQRTQQEDSAVYLCASSLAGALETQYFGPGTRLLVL.